These 24 T cell receptor beta chains came from one sample sequenced in a study of STAT5B mutations in CD4+ large granular lymphocyte leukemia. Sequenced by immunoSEQ multiplex PCR; TCRdb stores in-frame clones only, minus some. The sample consists of some 34,000 clones, roughly 76% of them appearing once. Specimen: CD4+ T cells from blood buffy coats. The receptors here all came from a human donor in good health.

This sequence joins TRBV7-8 and TRBJ2-7; possibly TRBD1 for D (7 bases). The CDR3 contains 17 residues. Germline CDR1 SGHVS, CDR2 FQNEAQ. Trimming cost V 0 bases and J 3 bases, with 18 bases left between them. CDR3 sequence reads: CASSLAQGQLDYYEQYF. The CDR3 region has the DNA TGTGCCAGCAGCTTAGCCCAGGGACAGTTGGACTACTACGAGCAGTACTTC.

This clone has a handful of counts. The chain carries TRBV9 and TRBJ1-1, with no clear D. The V gene lost 0 bases and the J gene lost 3 bases, with 9 bases spanning the gap. This CDR3 is 14 amino acids long. Per the germline V gene, CDR1 is SGDLS and CDR2 is YYNGEE. CDR3 residues: CASSVAPSDTEAFF. The CDR3 nucleotides are TGTGCCAGCAGCGTAGCCCCCTCCGACACTGAAGCTTTCTTT. Variable domain in full (rest from reference TRBV9 and TRBJ1-1): DSGVTQTPKHLITATGQRVTLRCSPRSGDLSVYWYQQSLDQGLQFLIQYYNGEERAKGNILERFSAQQFPDLHSELNLSSLELGDSALYFCASSVAPSDTEAFFGQGTRLTVV.

The chain couples TRBV27 to TRBJ2-2; D not resolved. Trimming removed 3 bases at V and 1 base at J, with 6 bases between. The CDR3 is made up of 14 amino acids. Germline V CDR1 and CDR2: MNHEY, SMNVEV (reference sequence). As DNA, the CDR3 is TGTGCCAGCAGTTTTGGGGTGAACACCGGGGAGCTGTTTTTT. Its protein product is CASSFGVNTGELFF.

The chain couples TRBV6-5 to TRBJ1-2; D gene uncertain. V was shortened by 5 bases and J by 3 bases, with 4 bases between the two germline ends. CDR1 is MNHEY and CDR2 is SVGAGI in the germline V gene. The CDR3 runs 11 residues. Written as DNA, the CDR3 is TGTGCCAGCAGTAAAGACTATGGCTACACCTTC. This gives the protein CASSKDYGYTF.

The chain links TRBV13 to TRBJ2-7; D is undetermined. The germline gives CDR1 PRHDT, CDR2 FYEKMQ (reference sequence). V was clipped by 5 bases and J by 9 bases, with 17 bases between them. CDR3 length: 13 amino acids. CDR3 sequence: CASSEPSRAAQYF. The CDR3 nucleotides are TGTGCCAGCAGCGAACCCAGTCGGGCAGCGCAGTACTTC.

The V and J genes are TRBV30 and TRBJ1-2; D perhaps matches TRBD1 (5 bases). Germline CDR1 GTSNPN, CDR2 SVGIG (reference sequence). The V end lost 0 bases, the J end lost 6 bases, and 11 bases lay between the germline ends. The CDR3 extends over 13 amino acids. CDR3 DNA sequence: TGTGCCTGGAGTGTACTAGGGACCCATGGCTACACCTTC. The encoded protein is CAWSVLGTHGYTF.

This chain links TRBV27 with TRBJ1-1; TRBD1 might be the D (5 bases). The CDR3 is 15 amino acids. V lost 2 bases and J 2 bases, leaving 12 bases between the germline ends. Per germline, CDR1 MNHEY and CDR2 SMNVEV (reference sequence). The CDR3 loop reads CASSLEGTVNTEAFF. CDR3 coding DNA: TGTGCCAGCAGTTTAGAGGGGACGGTCAACACTGAAGCTTTCTTT.

V gene TRBV2 combines with J gene TRBJ2-3, with 13 bases fitting TRBD2. Per the germline V gene, CDR1 is SNHLY and CDR2 is FYNNEI. The CDR3 consists of 15 residues. Trimming took 6 bases from V and 6 from J; bases not matched to a gene: 6. CDR3 in amino acids: CASSRLAGGRDTQYF. CDR3 nucleotides: TGTGCCAGCAGCCGACTAGCGGGGGGCCGGGATACGCAGTATTTT.

This chain joins TRBV2 and TRBJ1-2; D perhaps matches TRBD1 (6 bases). The CDR3 runs 16 residues. CDR1 is SNHLY and CDR2 is FYNNEI in the germline V gene. V was clipped by 4 bases and J by 0 bases, with 15 bases between them. CDR3 DNA sequence: TGTGCCAGCAGTGCCCACGGACAGAGAGCTAACTATGGCTACACCTTC. This translates into CASSAHGQRANYGYTF. The full variable domain, in which reference TRBV2 and TRBJ1-2 provide the parts outside the CDR3, is EPEVTQTPSHQVTQMGQEVILRCVPISNHLYFYWYRQILGQKVEFLVSFYNNEISEKSEIFDDQFSVERPDGSNFTLKIRSTKLEDSAMYFCASSAHGQRANYGYTFGSGTRLTVV.

The chain combines TRBV10-3 with TRBJ2-5; TRBD1 aligns across 7 bases. Losses at the gene ends were 0 bases for V and 5 bases for J; bases not matched to a gene: 3. The germline CDR1 and CDR2 sequences are ENHRY and SYGVKD. The CDR3 consists of 14 residues. CDR3 DNA sequence: TGTGCCATCAGTGAGTCGAGGGGGCGGGAGACCCAGTACTTC. Protein product: CAISESRGRETQYF.

The chain links TRBV4-1 to TRBJ1-1; the match to TRBD1 covers 9 bases. Germline V lookup: CDR1 MGHRA, CDR2 YSYEKL. The CDR3 is 14 amino acids. After removal of 4 bases from V and 10 bases from J, the junction contained 10 bases not matched to a gene. CDR3: CASSPLGQGKGAFF. The DNA of the CDR3 is TGCGCCAGCAGCCCCCTTGGACAGGGGAAGGGAGCTTTCTTT.

The chain recombines TRBV30 with TRBJ2-7; 10 positions match TRBD1. Germline CDR1 is GTSNPN and CDR2 is SVGIG (reference sequence). The CDR3 is 14 amino acids. The V gene end was trimmed by 3 bases and the J gene end by 2 bases; junction bases not matched to a gene: 4. The CDR3 is CAWSWGQGTYEQYF. CDR3 nucleotide sequence: TGTGCCTGGAGCTGGGGACAGGGGACCTACGAGCAGTACTTC.

The V and J genes are TRBV13 and TRBJ2-5; 8 bases agree with TRBD1. CDR1 and CDR2 from the germline V gene are PRHDT and FYEKMQ (reference sequence). There are 17 residues in the CDR3. Unmatched junction bases numbered 13, after V lost 3 bases and J lost 4 bases. DNA of the CDR3: TGTGCCAGCAGCTTCGGGTCCAGGGGGCTCCTGGGAGAGACCCAGTACTTC. Translating it yields CASSFGSRGLLGETQYF.

The genes are TRBV5-1 and TRBJ1-4; TRBD1 might be the D (6 bases). The germline gives CDR1 SGHRS, CDR2 YFSETQ. The CDR3 extends over 14 amino acids. The V end was cut by 8 bases, the J end by 0 bases, with 11 bases between. In DNA, the CDR3 is TGCGCCAGTAGCAGGGGAACAACTAATGAAAAACTGTTTTTT. As protein: CASSRGTTNEKLFF.

This clone has just a few counts. This chain links TRBV14 with TRBJ1-2, with D uncertain. Trimming stripped 1 base from V and 4 bases from J, with 4 bases between. CDR3 length: 12 amino acids. Looked up from germline, CDR1 is SGHDN and CDR2 is FVKESK. In DNA form, the CDR3 reads TGTGCCAGCAGCCAAGCCAGCTATGGCTACACCTTC. Translation: CASSQASYGYTF.

V and J are TRBV29-1 and TRBJ1-2; 8 bases fit TRBD1. The junction had 8 bases not matched to a gene; V was cut back by 4 bases and J by 1 base. This CDR3 is built from 15 residues. CDR1 is SQVTM and CDR2 is ANQGSEA in the germline V gene. The CDR3 DNA reads TGCAGCGTTGCAATCGGACAGGGATATAACTATGGCTACACCTTC. It encodes CSVAIGQGYNYGYTF.

The chain carries TRBV4-2 and TRBJ2-2; no definite D call. V was pared by 2 bases and J by 1 base, with 2 bases between. The CDR3 contains 13 residues. The germline V gene encodes CDR1 LGHNA and CDR2 YNFKEQ. The CDR3: CASSQLNTGELFF. The CDR3 nucleotides are TGTGCCAGCAGCCAACTGAACACCGGGGAGCTGTTTTTT.

The chain uses TRBV12-5 and TRBJ2-7, with 14 nucleotides matching TRBD2. Germline-derived CDR1 and CDR2 are LGHNT and FRNRAP. Trimming removed 5 bases from V and 4 bases from J; junction bases left unmatched: 4. This CDR3 has 15 residues. The CDR3: CASGPGTSGSYEQYF. Here the CDR3 DNA reads TGTGCTAGTGGTCCGGGGACTAGCGGGAGTTACGAGCAGTACTTC.

To note about this clone: This same CDR3 is encoded by further DNA sequences in the sample. The CDR3 here is CASRGTGGYQPQHF. CDR3 nucleotide sequence: TGTGCCAGCAGGGGGACAGGGGGATATCAGCCCCAGCATTTT. V gene TRBV6-1 combines with J gene TRBJ1-5; 11 nucleotides align to TRBD1. Germline V gives CDR1 MNHNS, CDR2 SASEGT. V lost 6 bases, J lost 5 bases, and 3 bases stayed unmatched. The CDR3 covers 14 residues.

The gene calls are TRBV18 and TRBJ2-5; D unresolved. V was clipped by 2 bases and J by 3 bases, with 4 bases between them. Per the germline V gene, CDR1 is KGHSH and CDR2 is LQKENI. The CDR3 has 12 amino acids. This chain's CDR3 is CASSPGKETQYF. The CDR3 DNA reads TGTGCCAGCTCACCAGGGAAAGAGACCCAGTACTTC.

The rearrangement joins TRBV10-3 to TRBJ2-2; tentatively, D is TRBD1 (5 bases). The V end lost 10 bases, the J end lost 2 bases, and 14 bases lay between the germline ends. The CDR3 is 14 residues long. Germline CDR1 reads ENHRY; CDR2 reads SYGVKD. CDR3 coding DNA: TGTGCCACCAGCGCGACAGATAACACCGGGGAGCTGTTTTTT. It encodes CATSATDNTGELFF.

This chain joins TRBV27 and TRBJ2-5; TRBD2 might be the D (6 bases). The CDR3 consists of 13 residues. The germline V and J ends were trimmed by 6 bases and 7 bases, with 15 bases remaining between them. The germline V gene has CDR1 MNHEY and CDR2 SMNVEV (reference sequence). DNA for the CDR3: TGTGCCAGCAGCCCTGGGCCGCGGGGGACCCAGTACTTC. It translates to CASSPGPRGTQYF.

This rearrangement joins TRBV5-1 to TRBJ1-2, with TRBD1 matching over 8 bases. CDR1 is SGHRS, CDR2 YFSETQ, per germline. The CDR3 is made up of 14 amino acids. Trimming cost V 3 bases and J 5 bases; bases outside gene matches: 6. CDR3 residues: CASSSWTGNYGYTF. Here the CDR3 DNA reads TGCGCCAGCAGCTCATGGACAGGGAATTATGGCTACACCTTC.

V and J are TRBV5-1 and TRBJ1-1, with TRBD1 identical over 7 bases. Trimming cost V 3 bases and J 1 base; bases outside gene matches: 3. The germline V gene has CDR1 SGHRS and CDR2 YFSETQ. The CDR3 is made up of 14 amino acids. The CDR3 DNA reads as TGCGCCAGCAGCTCAGGACAGGAGAACACTGAAGCTTTCTTT. Amino acid sequence: CASSSGQENTEAFF. The variable domain in full, completed from reference TRBV5-1 and TRBJ1-1, reads KAGVTQTPRYLIKTRGQQVTLSCSPISGHRSVSWYQQTPGQGLQFLFEYFSETQRNKGNFPGRFSGRQFSNSRSEMNVSTLELGDSALYLCASSSGQENTEAFFGQGTRLTVV.